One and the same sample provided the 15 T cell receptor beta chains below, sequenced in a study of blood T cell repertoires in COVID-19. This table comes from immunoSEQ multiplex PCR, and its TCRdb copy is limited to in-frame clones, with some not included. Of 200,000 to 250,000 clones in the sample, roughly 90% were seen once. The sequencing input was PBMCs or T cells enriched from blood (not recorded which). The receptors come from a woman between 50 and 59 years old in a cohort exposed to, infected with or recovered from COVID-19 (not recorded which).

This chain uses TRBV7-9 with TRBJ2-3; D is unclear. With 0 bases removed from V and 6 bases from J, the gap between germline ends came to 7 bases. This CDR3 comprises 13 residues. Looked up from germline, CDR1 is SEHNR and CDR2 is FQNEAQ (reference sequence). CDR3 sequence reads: CASSLASGDTQYF. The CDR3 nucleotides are TGTGCCAGCAGCTTAGCATCCGGGGATACGCAGTATTTT.

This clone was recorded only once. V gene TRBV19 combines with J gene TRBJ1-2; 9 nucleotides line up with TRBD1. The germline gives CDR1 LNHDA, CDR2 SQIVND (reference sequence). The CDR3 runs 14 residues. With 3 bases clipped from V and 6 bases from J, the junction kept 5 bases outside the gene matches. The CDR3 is CASSMGTGRDGYTF. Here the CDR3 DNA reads TGTGCCAGTAGTATGGGGACAGGGAGGGATGGCTACACCTTC.

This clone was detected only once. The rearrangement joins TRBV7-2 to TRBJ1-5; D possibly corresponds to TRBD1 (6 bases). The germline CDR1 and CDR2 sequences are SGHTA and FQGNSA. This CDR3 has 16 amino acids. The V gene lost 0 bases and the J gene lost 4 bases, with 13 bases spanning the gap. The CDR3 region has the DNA TGTGCCAGCAGCTTAGCGACAGGTCCCGGAAATCAGCCCCAGCATTTT. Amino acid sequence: CASSLATGPGNQPQHF.

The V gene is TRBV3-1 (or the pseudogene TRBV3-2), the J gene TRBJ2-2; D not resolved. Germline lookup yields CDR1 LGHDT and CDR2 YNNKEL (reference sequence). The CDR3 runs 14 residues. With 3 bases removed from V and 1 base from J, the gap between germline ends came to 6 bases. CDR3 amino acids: CASSQVRNTGELFF. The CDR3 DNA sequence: TGTGCCAGCAGCCAGGTGAGGAACACCGGGGAGCTGTTTTTT.

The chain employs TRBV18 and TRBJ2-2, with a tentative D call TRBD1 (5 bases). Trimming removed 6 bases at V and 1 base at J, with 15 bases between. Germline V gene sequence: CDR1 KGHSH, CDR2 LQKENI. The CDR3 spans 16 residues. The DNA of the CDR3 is TGTGCCAGCTCCCAGGGTCAGATAAAGAACACCGGGGAGCTGTTTTTT. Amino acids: CASSQGQIKNTGELFF.

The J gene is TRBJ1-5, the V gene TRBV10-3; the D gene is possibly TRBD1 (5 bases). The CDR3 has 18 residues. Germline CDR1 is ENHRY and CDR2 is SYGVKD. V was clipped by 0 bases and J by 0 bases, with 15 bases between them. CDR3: CAISESAAGYDSNQPQHF. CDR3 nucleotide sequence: TGTGCCATCAGTGAGTCGGCGGCAGGGTATGATAGCAATCAGCCCCAGCATTTT.

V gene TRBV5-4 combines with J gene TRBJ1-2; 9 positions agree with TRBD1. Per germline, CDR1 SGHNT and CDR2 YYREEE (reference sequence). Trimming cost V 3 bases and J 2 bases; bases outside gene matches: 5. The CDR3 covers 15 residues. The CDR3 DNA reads TGTGCCAGCAGCTCGGGGACAGGGAAGAACTATGGCTACACCTTC. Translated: CASSSGTGKNYGYTF.

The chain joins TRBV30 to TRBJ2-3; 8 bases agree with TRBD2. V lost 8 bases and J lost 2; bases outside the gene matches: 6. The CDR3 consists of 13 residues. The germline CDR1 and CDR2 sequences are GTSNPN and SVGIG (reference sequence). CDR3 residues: CAQTGLATDTQYF. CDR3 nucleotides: TGTGCCCAAACCGGACTAGCCACAGATACGCAGTATTTT.

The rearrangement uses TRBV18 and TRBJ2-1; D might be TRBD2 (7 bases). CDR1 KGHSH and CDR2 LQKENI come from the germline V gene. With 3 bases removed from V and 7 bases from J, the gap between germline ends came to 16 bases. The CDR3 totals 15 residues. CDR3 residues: CASSPWGGFRNEQFF. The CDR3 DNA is TGTGCCAGCTCACCTTGGGGGGGCTTTCGGAATGAGCAGTTCTTC.

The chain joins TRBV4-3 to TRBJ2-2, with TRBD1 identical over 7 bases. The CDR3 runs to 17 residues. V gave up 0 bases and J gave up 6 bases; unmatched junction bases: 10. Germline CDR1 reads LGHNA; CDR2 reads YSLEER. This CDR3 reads CASSQEHAGGTAGELFF. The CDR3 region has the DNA TGCGCCAGCAGCCAAGAACATGCAGGGGGAACGGCCGGGGAGCTGTTTTTT.

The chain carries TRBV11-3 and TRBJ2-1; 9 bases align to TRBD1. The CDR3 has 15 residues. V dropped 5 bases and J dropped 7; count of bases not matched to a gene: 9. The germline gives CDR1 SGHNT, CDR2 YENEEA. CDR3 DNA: TGTGCCAGCAGCAAGAGTGGACAGGGGTATAATGAGCAGTTCTTC. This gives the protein CASSKSGQGYNEQFF.

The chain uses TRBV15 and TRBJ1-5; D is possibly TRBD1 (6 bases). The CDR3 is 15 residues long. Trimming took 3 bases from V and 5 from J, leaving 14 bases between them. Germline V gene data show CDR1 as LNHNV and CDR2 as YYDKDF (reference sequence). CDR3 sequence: CATSSDPGGHQPQHF. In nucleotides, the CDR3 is TGTGCCACCAGCAGCGACCCCGGGGGGCATCAGCCCCAGCATTTT.

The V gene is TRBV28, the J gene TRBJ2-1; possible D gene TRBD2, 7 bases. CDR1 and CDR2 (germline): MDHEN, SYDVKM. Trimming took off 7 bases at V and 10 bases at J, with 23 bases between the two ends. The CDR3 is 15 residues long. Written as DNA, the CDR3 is TGTGCCAGCAACGGAGGTTTAGGGAGGGGGGTAGAGCAGTTCTTC. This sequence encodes CASNGGLGRGVEQFF.

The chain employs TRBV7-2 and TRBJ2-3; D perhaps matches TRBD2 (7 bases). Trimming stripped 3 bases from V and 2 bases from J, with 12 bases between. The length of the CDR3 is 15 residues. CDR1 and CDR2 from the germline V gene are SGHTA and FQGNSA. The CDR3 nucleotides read TGTGCCAGCAGCTTGGGGGGGCGGAACACAGATACGCAGTATTTT. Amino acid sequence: CASSLGGRNTDTQYF.

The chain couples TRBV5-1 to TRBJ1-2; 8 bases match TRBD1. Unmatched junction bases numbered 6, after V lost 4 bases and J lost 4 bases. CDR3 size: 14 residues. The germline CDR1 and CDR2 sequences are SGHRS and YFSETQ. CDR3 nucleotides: TGCGCCAGCAGCATTGGACAGGGCGCCTATGGCTACACCTTC. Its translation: CASSIGQGAYGYTF.